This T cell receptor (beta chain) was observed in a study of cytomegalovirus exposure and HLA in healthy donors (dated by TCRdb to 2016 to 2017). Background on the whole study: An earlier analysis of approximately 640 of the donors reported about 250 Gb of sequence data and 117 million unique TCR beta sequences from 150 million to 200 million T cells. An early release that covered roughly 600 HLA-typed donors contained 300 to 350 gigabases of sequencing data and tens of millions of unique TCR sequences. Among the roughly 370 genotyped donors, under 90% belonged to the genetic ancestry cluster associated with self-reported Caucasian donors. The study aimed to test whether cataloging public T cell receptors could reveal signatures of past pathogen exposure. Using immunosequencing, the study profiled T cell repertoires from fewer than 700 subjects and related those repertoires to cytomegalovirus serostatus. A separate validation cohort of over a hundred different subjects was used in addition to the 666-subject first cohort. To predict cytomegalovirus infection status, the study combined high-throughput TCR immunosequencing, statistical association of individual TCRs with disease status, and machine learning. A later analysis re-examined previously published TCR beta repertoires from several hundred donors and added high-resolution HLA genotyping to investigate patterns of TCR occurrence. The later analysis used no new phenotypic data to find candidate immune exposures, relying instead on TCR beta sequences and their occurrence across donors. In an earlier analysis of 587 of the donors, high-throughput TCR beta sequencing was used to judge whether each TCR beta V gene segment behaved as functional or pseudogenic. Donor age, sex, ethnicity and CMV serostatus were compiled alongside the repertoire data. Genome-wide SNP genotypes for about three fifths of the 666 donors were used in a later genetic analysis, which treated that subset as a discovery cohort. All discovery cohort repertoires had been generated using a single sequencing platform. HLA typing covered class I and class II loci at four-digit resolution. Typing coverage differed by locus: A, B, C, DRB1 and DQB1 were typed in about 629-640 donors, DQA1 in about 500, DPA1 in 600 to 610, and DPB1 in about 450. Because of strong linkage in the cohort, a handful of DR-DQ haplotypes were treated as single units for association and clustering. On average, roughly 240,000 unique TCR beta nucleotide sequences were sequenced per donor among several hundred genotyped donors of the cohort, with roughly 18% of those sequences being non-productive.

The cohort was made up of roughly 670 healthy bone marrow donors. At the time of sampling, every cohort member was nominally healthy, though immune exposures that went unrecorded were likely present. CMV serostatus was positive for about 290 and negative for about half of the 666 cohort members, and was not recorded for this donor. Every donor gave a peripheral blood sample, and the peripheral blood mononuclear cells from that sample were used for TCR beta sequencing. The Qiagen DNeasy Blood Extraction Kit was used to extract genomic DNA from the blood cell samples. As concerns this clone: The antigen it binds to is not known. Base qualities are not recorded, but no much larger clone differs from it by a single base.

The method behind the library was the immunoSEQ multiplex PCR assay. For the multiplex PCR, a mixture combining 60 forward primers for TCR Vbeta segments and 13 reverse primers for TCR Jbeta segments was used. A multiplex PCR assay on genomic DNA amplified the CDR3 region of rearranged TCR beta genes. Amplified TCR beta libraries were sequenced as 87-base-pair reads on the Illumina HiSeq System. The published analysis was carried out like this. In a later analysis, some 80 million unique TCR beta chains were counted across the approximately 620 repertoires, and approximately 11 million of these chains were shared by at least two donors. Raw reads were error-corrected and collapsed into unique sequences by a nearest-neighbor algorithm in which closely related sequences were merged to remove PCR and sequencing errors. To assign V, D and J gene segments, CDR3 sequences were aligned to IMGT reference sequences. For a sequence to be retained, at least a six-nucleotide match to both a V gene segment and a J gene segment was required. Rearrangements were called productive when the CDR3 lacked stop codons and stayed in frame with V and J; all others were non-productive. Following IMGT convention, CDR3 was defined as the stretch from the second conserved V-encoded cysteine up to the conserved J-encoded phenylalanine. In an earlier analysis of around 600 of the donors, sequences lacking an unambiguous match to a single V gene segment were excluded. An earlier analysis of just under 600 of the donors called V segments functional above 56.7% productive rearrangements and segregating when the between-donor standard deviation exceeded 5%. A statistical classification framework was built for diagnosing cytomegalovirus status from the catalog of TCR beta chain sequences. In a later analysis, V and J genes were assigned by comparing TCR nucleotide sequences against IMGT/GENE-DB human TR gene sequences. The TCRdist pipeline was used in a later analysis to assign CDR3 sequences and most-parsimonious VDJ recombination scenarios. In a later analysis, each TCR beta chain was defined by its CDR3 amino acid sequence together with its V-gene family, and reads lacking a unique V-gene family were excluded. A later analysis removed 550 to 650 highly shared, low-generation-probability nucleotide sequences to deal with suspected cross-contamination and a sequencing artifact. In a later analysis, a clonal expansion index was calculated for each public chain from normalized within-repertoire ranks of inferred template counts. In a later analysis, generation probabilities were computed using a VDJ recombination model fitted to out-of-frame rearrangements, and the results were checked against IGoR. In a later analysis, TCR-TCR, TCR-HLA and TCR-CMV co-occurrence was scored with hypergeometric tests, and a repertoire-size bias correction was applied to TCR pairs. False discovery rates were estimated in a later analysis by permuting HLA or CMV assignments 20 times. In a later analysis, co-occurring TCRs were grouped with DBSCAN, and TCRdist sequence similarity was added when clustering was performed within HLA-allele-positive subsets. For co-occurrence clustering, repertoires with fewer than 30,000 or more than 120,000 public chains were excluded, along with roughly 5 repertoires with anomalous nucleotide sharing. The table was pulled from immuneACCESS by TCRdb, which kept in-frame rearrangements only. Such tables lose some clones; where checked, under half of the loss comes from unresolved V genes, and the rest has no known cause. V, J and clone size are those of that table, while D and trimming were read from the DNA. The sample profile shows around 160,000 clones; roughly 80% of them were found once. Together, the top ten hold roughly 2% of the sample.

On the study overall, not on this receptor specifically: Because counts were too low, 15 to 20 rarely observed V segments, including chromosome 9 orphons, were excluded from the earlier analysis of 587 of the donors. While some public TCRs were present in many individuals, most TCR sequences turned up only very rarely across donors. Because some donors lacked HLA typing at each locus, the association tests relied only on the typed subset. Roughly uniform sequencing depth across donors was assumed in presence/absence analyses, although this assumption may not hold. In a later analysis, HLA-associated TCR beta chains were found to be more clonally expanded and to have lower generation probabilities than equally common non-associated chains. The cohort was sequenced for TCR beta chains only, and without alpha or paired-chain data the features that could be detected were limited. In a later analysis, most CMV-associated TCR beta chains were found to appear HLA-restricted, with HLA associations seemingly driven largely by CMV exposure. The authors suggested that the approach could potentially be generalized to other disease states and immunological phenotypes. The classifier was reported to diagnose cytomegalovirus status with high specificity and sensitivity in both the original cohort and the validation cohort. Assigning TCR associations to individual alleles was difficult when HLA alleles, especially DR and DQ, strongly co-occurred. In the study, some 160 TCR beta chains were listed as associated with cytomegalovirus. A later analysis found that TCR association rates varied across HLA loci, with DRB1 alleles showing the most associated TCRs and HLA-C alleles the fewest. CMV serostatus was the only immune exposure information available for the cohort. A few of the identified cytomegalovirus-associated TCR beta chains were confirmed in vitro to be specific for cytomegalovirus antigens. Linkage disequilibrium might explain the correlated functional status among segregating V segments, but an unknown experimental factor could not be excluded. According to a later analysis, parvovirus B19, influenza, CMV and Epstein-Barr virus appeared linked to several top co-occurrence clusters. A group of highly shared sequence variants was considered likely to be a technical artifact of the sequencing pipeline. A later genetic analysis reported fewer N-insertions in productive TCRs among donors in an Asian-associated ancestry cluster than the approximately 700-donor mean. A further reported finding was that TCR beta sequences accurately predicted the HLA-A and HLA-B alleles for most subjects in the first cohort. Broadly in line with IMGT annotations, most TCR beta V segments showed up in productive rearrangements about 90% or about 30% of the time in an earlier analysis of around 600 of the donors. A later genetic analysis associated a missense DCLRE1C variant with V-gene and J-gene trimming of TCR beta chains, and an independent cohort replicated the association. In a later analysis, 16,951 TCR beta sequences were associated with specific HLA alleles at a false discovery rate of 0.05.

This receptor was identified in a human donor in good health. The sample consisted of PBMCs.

At the DNA level, the sequence is TGTGCCAGTGCTGCGCTGAGAAACACCATATATTTT. This is translated as CASAALRNTIYF. The rearrangement joined TRBV19 to TRBJ1-3; there is no confident call for the D gene. V lost 8 bases and J lost 5 bases; the stretch between them is 10 bases long. From cysteine to phenylalanine, the CDR3 is 12 amino acids long. Solely the CDR3 DNA is kept, with 36 bases framed from the first base. In the germline V gene (reference sequence), CDR1 corresponds to LNHDA and CDR2 to SQIVND.